Given below is one T cell receptor beta chain in context. What it recognizes is unknown. The source of the sample is a study of graft-versus-host responses after intestinal transplantation. Study background: Every recipient had anti-thymocyte globulin induction and 2 to 4 years of tacrolimus plus steroids.

Notes on the study in general: Individuals carrying graft-donor T cell macrochimerism showed high graft-versus-host to host-versus-graft clonal ratios in allografts.

Repertoires were generated with immunoSEQ multiplex PCR, while TCRdb's copy carries only in-frame clones and drops some. The profile shows about 100,000 clones, 75% to 95% of them singletons. CDR1 SGHTA and CDR2 FQGNSA come from the germline V gene. The V and J ends lost 2 bases and 3 bases respectively, with 7 bases between them. This CDR3 is 13 amino acids long. This TCR was recovered from a human donor who received an intestinal transplant. The chain has TRBV7-2 and TRBJ2-5; D may be TRBD1 (6 bases). The specimen comprised unstimulated CD8+ T cells sorted from spleen or lymph node cells, sampled before intestinal transplant. CDR3 loop: CASSLPGEETQYF. The CDR3 DNA sequence: TGTGCCAGCAGCTTACCAGGGGAAGAGACCCAGTACTTC.